This paragraph reports one T cell receptor (beta chain). What it recognizes is unknown. CDR3 size: 18 residues. J lost 5 bases, V lost 1 base, and 9 bases had no gene match. CDR1 SGHRS and CDR2 YFSETQ come from the germline V gene. These data come from a study of T cells in localized non-small cell lung cancer. Study-level results: Among blood samples, higher T cell density accompanied longer overall survival. Out of the top 100 tumor clones, a median around 57 were seen in adjacent lung. Among the tissues sampled, uninvolved adjacent lung had the highest T cell clonality, above tumor. Sequencing was limited to one tumor region, leaving the possibility of heterogeneity open.

The repertoire was sequenced with immunoSEQ multiplex PCR; TCRdb's copy has only in-frame clones and lacks some. The profile shows under 35,000 clones, approximately 89% of them singletons. The V gene is TRBV5-1, the J gene TRBJ2-1; 13 bases are a match to TRBD2. The sample consisted of peripheral blood mononuclear cells, taken before any cancer treatment. This clonotype was sampled from a female donor over 55 with stage II lung adenocarcinoma. The CDR3 here is CASSLNVLAGGPHNEQFF. Here the CDR3 DNA reads TGCGCCAGCAGCTTGAACGTACTAGCGGGAGGGCCCCACAATGAGCAGTTCTTC.